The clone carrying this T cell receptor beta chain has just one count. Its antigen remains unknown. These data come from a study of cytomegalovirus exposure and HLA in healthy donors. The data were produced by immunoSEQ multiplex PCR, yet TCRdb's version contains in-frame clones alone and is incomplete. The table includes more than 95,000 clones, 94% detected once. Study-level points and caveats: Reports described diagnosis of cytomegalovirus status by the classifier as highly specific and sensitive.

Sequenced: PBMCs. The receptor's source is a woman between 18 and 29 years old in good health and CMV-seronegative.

CDR3 in amino acids: CASSLGTGYAGELFF. The DNA for the CDR3 is TGTGCCAGCAGTTTAGGAACAGGGTACGCCGGGGAGCTGTTTTTT. The chain has TRBV27 and TRBJ2-2, with D possibly matching TRBD1 (6 bases). Germline CDR1 is MNHEY and CDR2 is SMNVEV (reference sequence). V was clipped by 2 bases and J by 6 bases, with 13 bases between them. The CDR3 contains 15 residues.